This T cell receptor (beta chain) was sequenced in a study of T cells in Graves' hyperthyroidism and ophthalmopathy. Amplification of TCR beta CDR3 regions used RNA as the template. HTBI primers drove first-round RT-PCR of the TCR CDR3. MiXCR was run by TCRdb on the multiplex PCR reads, yielding one entry per CDR3 protein. The sample has roughly 100,000 distinct CDR3 sequences, approximately 48% seen once. Patients having uncontrolled infection, another autoimmune disease, pregnancy or lactation were not included. Germline V gene data show CDR1 as SGHRS and CDR2 as YFSETQ. V lost 2 bases, J lost 1 base, and 7 bases lay in between. This CDR3 has 13 residues. This clonotype was recorded many times.

Sample: blood. The source of this sequence is a man aged 40-55 years with Graves' hyperthyroidism. V and J are TRBV5-1 and TRBJ2-7; tentative D call: TRBD1 (6 bases). The CDR3 DNA follows: TGCGCCAGCAGCTTCGACAGGTCCTACGAGCAGTACTTC. It is translated as CASSFDRSYEQYF.